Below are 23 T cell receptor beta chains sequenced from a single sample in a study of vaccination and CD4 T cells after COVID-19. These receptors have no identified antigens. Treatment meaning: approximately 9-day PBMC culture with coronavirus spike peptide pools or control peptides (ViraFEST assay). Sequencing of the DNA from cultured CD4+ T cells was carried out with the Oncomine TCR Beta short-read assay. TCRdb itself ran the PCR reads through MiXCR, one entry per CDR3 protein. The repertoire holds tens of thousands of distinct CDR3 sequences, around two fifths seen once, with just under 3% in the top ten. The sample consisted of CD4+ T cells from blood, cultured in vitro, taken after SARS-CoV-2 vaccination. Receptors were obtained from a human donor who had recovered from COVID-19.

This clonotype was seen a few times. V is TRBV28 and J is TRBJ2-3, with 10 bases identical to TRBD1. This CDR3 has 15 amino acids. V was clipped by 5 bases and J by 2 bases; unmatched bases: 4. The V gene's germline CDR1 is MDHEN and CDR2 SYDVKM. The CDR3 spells CASSEGQGYTDTQYF. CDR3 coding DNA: TGTGCCAGCAGTGAGGGACAGGGGTACACAGATACGCAGTATTTT. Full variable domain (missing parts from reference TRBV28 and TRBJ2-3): DVKVTQSSRYLVKRTGEKVFLECVQDMDHENMFWYRQDPGLGLRLIYFSYDVKMKEKGDIPEGYSVSREKKERFSLILESASTNQTSMYLCASSEGQGYTDTQYFGPGTRLTVL.

The CDR3 loop reads CASSLAGQGAFF. The CDR3 nucleotides are TGTGCCAGCAGCTTAGCGGGGCAGGGAGCTTTCTTT. The V call is TRBV7-2, the J call TRBJ1-1, with D perhaps matching TRBD1 (5 bases). CDR1 and CDR2 from the germline V gene are SGHTA and FQGNSA. Trimming removed 0 bases from V and 10 bases from J, with 9 bases in between. This CDR3 comprises 12 residues.

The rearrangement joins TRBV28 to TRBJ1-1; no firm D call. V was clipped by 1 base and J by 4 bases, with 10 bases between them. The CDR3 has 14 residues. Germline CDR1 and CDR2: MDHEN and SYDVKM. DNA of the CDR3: TGTGCCAGCAGTTTATTCCGGGGTTCCACTGAAGCTTTCTTT. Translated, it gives CASSLFRGSTEAFF.

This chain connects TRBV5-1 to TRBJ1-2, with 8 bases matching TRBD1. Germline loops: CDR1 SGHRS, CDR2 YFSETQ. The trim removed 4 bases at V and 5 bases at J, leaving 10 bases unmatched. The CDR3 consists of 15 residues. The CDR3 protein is CASSITGTGTYGYTF. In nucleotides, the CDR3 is TGCGCCAGCAGCATAACCGGGACAGGAACATATGGCTACACCTTC. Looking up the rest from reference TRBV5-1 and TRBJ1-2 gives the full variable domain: KAGVTQTPRYLIKTRGQQVTLSCSPISGHRSVSWYQQTPGQGLQFLFEYFSETQRNKGNFPGRFSGRQFSNSRSEMNVSTLELGDSALYLCASSITGTGTYGYTFGSGTRLTVV.

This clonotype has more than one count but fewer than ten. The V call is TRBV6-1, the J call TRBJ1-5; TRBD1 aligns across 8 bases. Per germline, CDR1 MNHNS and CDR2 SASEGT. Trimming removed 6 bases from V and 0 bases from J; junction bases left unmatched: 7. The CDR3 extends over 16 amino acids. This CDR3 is CASSSGTGVSNQPQHF. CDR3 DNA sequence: TGTGCCAGCAGCTCCGGGACAGGTGTTAGCAATCAGCCCCAGCATTTT.

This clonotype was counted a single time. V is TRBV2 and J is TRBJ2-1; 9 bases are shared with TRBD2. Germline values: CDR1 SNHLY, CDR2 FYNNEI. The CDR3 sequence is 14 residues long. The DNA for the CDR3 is TGTGCGACCAGGGAGCGGGGGGACTACAATGAGCAGTTCTTC. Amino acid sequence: CATRERGDYNEQFF.

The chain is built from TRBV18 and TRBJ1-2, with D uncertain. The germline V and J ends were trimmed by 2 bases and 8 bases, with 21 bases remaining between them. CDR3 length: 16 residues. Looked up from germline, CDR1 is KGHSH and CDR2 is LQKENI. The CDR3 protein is CASSPTIERGVRGYTF. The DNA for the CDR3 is TGTGCCAGCTCACCAACTATTGAGCGGGGAGTGAGAGGCTACACCTTC.

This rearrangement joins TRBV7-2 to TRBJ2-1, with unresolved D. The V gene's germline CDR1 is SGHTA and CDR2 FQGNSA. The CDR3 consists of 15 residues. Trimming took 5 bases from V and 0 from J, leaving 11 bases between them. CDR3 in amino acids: CASSPRLISYNEQFF. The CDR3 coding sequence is TGTGCCAGCAGCCCGCGTTTGATCTCCTACAATGAGCAGTTCTTC.

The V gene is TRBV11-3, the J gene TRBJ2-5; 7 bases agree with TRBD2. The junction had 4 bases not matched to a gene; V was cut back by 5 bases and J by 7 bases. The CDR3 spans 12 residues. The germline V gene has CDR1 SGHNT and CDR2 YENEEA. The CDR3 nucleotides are TGTGCCAGCAGCAGAGGGGAGGGGACCCAGTACTTC. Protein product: CASSRGEGTQYF. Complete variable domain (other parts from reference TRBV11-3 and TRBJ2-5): EAGVVQSPRYKIIEKKQPVAFWCNPISGHNTLYWYLQNLGQGPELLIRYENEEAVDDSQLPKDRFSAERLKGVDSTLKIQPAELGDSAVYLCASSRGEGTQYFGPGTRLLVL.

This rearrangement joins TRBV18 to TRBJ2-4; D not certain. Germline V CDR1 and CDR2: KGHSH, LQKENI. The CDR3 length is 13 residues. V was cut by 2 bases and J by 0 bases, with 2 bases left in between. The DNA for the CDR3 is TGTGCCAGCTCACCAGGAGCCAAAAACATTCAGTACTTC. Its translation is CASSPGAKNIQYF.

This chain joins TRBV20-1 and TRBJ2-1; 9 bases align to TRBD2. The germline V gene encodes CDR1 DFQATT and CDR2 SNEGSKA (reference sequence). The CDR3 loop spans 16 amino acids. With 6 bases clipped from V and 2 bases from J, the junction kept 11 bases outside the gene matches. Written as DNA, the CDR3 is TGCAGTGCCCTTCGGGGAGCGGGGGGCACCTACAATGAGCAGTTCTTC. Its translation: CSALRGAGGTYNEQFF.

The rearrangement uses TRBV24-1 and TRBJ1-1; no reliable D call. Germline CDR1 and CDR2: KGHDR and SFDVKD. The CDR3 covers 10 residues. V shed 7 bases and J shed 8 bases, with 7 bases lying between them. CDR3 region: CATRAEEAFF. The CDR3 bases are TGTGCCACCAGGGCAGAGGAAGCTTTCTTT.

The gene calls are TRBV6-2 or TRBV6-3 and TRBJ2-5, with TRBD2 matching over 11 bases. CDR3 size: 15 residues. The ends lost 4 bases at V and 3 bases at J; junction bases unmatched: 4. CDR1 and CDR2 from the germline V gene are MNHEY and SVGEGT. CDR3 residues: CASSSLAGAKETQYF. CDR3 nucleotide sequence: TGTGCCAGCAGTTCACTAGCGGGGGCCAAAGAGACCCAGTACTTC.

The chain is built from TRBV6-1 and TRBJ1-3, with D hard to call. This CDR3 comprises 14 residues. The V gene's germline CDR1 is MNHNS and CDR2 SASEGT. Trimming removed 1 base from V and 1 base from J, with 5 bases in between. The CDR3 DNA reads TGTGCCAGCAGTGAAGGGGGATCTGGAAACACCATATATTTT. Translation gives CASSEGGSGNTIYF.

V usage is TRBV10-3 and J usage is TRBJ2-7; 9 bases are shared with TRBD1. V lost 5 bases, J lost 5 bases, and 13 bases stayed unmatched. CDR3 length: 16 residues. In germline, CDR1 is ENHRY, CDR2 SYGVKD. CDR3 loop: CAISHLPGQGIDEQYF. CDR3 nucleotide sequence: TGTGCCATCAGTCACCTACCGGGACAGGGAATCGACGAGCAGTACTTC.

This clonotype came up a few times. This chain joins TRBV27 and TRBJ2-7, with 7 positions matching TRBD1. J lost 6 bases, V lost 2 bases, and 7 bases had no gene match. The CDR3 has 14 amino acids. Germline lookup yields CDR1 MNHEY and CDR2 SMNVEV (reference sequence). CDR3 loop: CASSLPHTGAEQYF. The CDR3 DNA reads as TGTGCCAGCAGTTTACCCCATACAGGGGCCGAGCAGTACTTC.

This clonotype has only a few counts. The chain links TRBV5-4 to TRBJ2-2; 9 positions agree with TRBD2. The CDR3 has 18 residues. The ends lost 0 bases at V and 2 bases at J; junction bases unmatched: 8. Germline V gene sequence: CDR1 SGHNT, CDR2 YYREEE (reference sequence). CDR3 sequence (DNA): TGTGCCAGCAGCTTGGACCCCACTAGCGGGCGTAACACCGGGGAGCTGTTTTTT. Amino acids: CASSLDPTSGRNTGELFF.

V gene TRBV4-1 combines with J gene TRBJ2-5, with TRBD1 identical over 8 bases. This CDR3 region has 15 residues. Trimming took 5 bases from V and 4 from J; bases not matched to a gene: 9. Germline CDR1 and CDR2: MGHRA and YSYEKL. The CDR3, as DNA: TGCGCCAGCAGCTCCCGGACAGGGCAACGAGAGACCCAGTACTTC. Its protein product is CASSSRTGQRETQYF.

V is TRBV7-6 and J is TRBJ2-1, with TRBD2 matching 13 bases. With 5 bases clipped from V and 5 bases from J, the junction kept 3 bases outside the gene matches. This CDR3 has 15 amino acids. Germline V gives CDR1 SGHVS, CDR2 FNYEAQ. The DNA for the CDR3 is TGTGCCAGCAGCCGCGGACTAGCGGGAGACAATGAGCAGTTCTTC. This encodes CASSRGLAGDNEQFF.

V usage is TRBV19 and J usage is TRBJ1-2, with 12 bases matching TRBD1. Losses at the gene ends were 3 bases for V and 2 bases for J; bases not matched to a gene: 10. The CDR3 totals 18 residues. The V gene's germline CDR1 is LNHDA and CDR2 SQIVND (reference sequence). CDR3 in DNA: TGTGCCAGTAGTATTCCCTTCACCGGGACAGGGGGCAACTATGGCTACACCTTC. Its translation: CASSIPFTGTGGNYGYTF.

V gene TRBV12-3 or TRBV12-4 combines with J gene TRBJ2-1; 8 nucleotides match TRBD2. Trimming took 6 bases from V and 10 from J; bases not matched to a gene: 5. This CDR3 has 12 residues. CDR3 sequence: CASSRRGDEQFF. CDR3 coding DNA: TGTGCCAGCAGCCGGCGGGGGGACGAGCAGTTCTTC.

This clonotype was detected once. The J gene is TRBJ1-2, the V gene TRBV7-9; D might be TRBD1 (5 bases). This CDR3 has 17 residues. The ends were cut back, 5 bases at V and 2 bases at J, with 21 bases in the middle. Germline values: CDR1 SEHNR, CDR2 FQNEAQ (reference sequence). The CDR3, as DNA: TGTGCCAGCAGCATCCGGGACTTTTCGGGAGCCAACTATGGCTACACCTTC. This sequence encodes CASSIRDFSGANYGYTF.

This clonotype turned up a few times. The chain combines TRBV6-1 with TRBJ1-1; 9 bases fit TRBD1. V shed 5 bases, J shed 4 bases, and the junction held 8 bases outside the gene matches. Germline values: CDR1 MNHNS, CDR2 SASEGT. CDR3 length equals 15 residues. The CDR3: CASSRDRVQGTEAFF. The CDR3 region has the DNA TGTGCCAGCAGTAGGGACAGGGTTCAAGGCACTGAAGCTTTCTTT.